This TCR beta chain was captured by sequencing in a study of early T cells in non-severe SARS-CoV-2 infection. The wider study: The authors sequenced bulk RNA from unsorted whole blood, leaving chains unpaired. Points from the study as a whole: Matches to VDJdb favored anti-spike CD8 responses and missed private and CD4 specificities.

Individual cDNA molecules were tagged with unique molecular identifiers, the study reported. TCRdb re-called the 5' RACE reads with MiXCR, one entry per CDR3 protein. Among approximately 69,000 distinct CDR3 sequences listed, 9% to 15% were seen once. This clonotype was recorded a few times. The antigen is undetermined. Germline V gene data show CDR1 as SGDLS and CDR2 as YYNGEE. The ends lost 4 bases at V and 8 bases at J; junction bases unmatched: 5. This CDR3 has 13 amino acids. The sequenced sample consisted of whole blood. The rearrangement links TRBV9 to TRBJ2-1; 8 nucleotides line up with TRBD2. The receptor's source is an adult who was a healthcare worker with PCR-confirmed SARS-CoV-2 infection or an uninfected control (not recorded which). Here the CDR3 reads CASSSQRGYEQFF. The CDR3, as DNA: TGTGCCAGCAGCTCCCAGCGGGGGTATGAGCAGTTCTTC. The entire variable domain, with the rest obtained from reference TRBV9 and TRBJ2-1, is as follows: DSGVTQTPKHLITATGQRVTLRCSPRSGDLSVYWYQQSLDQGLQFLIQYYNGEERAKGNILERFSAQQFPDLHSELNLSSLELGDSALYFCASSSQRGYEQFFGPGTRLTVL.